These 32 T cell receptor beta chains came from one sample sequenced in a study of blood T cell dynamics during melanoma immunotherapy. Time point specified: pre-treatment baseline. Some clones are missing from TCRdb's copy, which holds only in-frame ones; the method was immunoSEQ multiplex PCR. The sample comprises around 8,100 clones, approximately 80% of which are singletons, and under 1.5% rests with the top ten. Material: blood, obtained from a patient treated with checkpoint blockade. The receptors originated from a human donor with melanoma.

The V gene is TRBV6-5, the J gene TRBJ1-2, with D tentatively TRBD1 (6 bases). CDR3 size: 13 residues. The germline V gene has CDR1 MNHEY and CDR2 SVGAGI. Trimming took 9 bases from V and 6 from J, leaving 17 bases between them. The CDR3 is CASSQGETDGYTF. In DNA form, the CDR3 reads TGTGCCAGTTCACAGGGAGAGACGGATGGCTACACCTTC.

The V call is TRBV28, the J call TRBJ1-5; maybe TRBD1 (5 bases). Looked up from germline, CDR1 is MDHEN and CDR2 is SYDVKM. This CDR3 has 15 amino acids. V was shortened by 5 bases and J by 2 bases, with 13 bases between the two germline ends. The chain's CDR3 is CASSPRTRGNQPQHF. The CDR3 coding sequence is TGTGCCAGCAGTCCGCGGACAAGGGGCAATCAGCCCCAGCATTTT.

The chain joins TRBV28 to TRBJ1-4; D is perhaps TRBD1 (6 bases). The CDR3 runs 15 residues. V was pared by 4 bases and J by 4 bases, with 13 bases between. Looked up from germline, CDR1 is MDHEN and CDR2 is SYDVKM. The CDR3 DNA sequence: TGTGCCAGCAGTTCCGACGACAGGAGTAATGAAAAACTGTTTTTT. Translated: CASSSDDRSNEKLFF.

This chain connects TRBV5-5 to TRBJ2-7; TRBD1 agrees at 8 bases. Germline values: CDR1 SGHKS, CDR2 YYEKEE (reference sequence). J gave up 7 bases and V 0 bases, and 12 bases lay outside the gene matches. The length of the CDR3 is 16 residues. The CDR3 DNA reads TGTGCCAGCAGCTTGGGGACGGGGCAGGGGGCGGTGGAGCAGTACTTC. Protein sequence: CASSLGTGQGAVEQYF.

This rearrangement joins TRBV28 to TRBJ2-5; 8 bases match TRBD1. J was trimmed by 4 bases and V by 5 bases; bases with no gene match: 3. Germline values: CDR1 MDHEN, CDR2 SYDVKM. The CDR3 runs 13 residues. The DNA of the CDR3 is TGTGCCAGCAGTCCGACAGGGGCAGAGACCCAGTACTTC. Protein: CASSPTGAETQYF.

The chain links TRBV27 to TRBJ1-4, with D perhaps matching TRBD1 (5 bases). V was clipped by 5 bases and J by 8 bases, with 18 bases between them. Germline CDR1 is MNHEY and CDR2 is SMNVEV (reference sequence). The CDR3 totals 15 residues. The CDR3 DNA sequence: TGTGCCAGCAGTCCCACAACAGGAGTTCGAGAAAAACTGTTTTTT. Its protein product is CASSPTTGVREKLFF.

The chain recombines TRBV11-3 with TRBJ2-5; a possible D gene is TRBD1 (6 bases). From germline, CDR1 is SGHNT and CDR2 YENEEA. Trimming stripped 4 bases from V and 2 bases from J, with 14 bases between. The CDR3 covers 15 residues. The CDR3 loop reads CASSSGGRGQETQYF. The CDR3, as DNA: TGTGCCAGCAGCTCTGGAGGCAGGGGACAAGAGACCCAGTACTTC.

V gene TRBV10-3 combines with J gene TRBJ1-5; 7 bases map to TRBD1. The CDR3 extends over 13 amino acids. V was clipped by 3 bases and J by 4 bases; unmatched bases: 0. Germline CDR1 and CDR2: ENHRY and SYGVKD. The DNA for the CDR3 is TGTGCCATCAGTGAACAGGGGAATCAGCCCCAGCATTTT. Its translation: CAISEQGNQPQHF.

The chain has TRBV5-4 and TRBJ2-5; the match to TRBD2 covers 16 bases. V trimming: 4 bases; J trimming: 5 bases; junction bases outside the gene matches: 5. This CDR3 spans 16 amino acids. Germline V gene lookup returns CDR1 SGHNT and CDR2 YYREEE (reference sequence). The CDR3 sequence: CASSLGTSGGVETQYF. The CDR3 DNA sequence: TGTGCCAGCAGCCTAGGGACTAGCGGGGGGGTGGAGACCCAGTACTTC.

V gene TRBV28 combines with J gene TRBJ2-7; the match to TRBD1 covers 9 bases. CDR3 length: 14 residues. Trimming at V came to 4 bases and at J to 3 bases, leaving 4 bases not matched to a gene. Germline-derived CDR1 and CDR2 are MDHEN and SYDVKM. The CDR3 region has the DNA TGTGCCAGCAGTTCAGGACAGGGGAACTACGAGCAGTACTTC. This encodes CASSSGQGNYEQYF.

This clone was picked up one time. The chain has TRBV9 and TRBJ2-5; 11 bases fit TRBD2. Unmatched junction bases numbered 6, after V lost 3 bases and J lost 5 bases. Germline V CDR1 and CDR2: SGDLS, YYNGEE. CDR3 length: 15 amino acids. The chain's CDR3 is CASSETSGSYETQYF. In DNA, the CDR3 is TGTGCCAGCAGCGAAACTAGCGGGAGTTATGAGACCCAGTACTTC.

V and J are TRBV5-1 and TRBJ2-1; 7 bases align to TRBD2. Germline V gene sequence: CDR1 SGHRS, CDR2 YFSETQ. The CDR3 runs 16 residues. V lost 4 bases and J lost 3; bases outside the gene matches: 10. CDR3 protein: CASSPPPSGYYNEQFF. For the CDR3, the DNA is TGCGCCAGCAGCCCTCCCCCTAGCGGATACTACAATGAGCAGTTCTTC.

This CDR3 reads CASSADLRGAGELFF. The CDR3 DNA reads as TGTGCCAGCAGCGCAGACCTTAGGGGGGCCGGGGAGCTGTTTTTT. The chain couples TRBV9 to TRBJ2-2; TRBD1 or TRBD2 may be the D gene (6 bases each). In germline, CDR1 is SGDLS, CDR2 YYNGEE. Trimming removed 3 bases from V and 6 bases from J, with 15 bases in between. This CDR3 contains 15 residues.

The chain joins TRBV5-6 to TRBJ2-5; possibly TRBD1 for D (6 bases). This CDR3 comprises 13 residues. Germline V gene lookup returns CDR1 SGHDT and CDR2 YYEEEE. Trimming removed 4 bases from V and 9 bases from J, with 16 bases in between. Here the CDR3 DNA reads TGTGCCAGCAGCAGGGGGACACCCCTGTCCCAGTACTTC. This codes for CASSRGTPLSQYF.

V usage is TRBV19 and J usage is TRBJ1-1, with D tentatively TRBD1 (5 bases). The V end was cut by 3 bases, the J end by 2 bases, with 13 bases between. The CDR3 consists of 15 residues. Germline V gene sequence: CDR1 LNHDA, CDR2 SQIVND (reference sequence). This CDR3 reads CASSIPRTSNTEAFF. The CDR3 DNA sequence: TGTGCCAGTAGTATCCCCCGGACAAGTAACACTGAAGCTTTCTTT.

The chain uses TRBV7-7 and TRBJ1-3; D is undetermined. CDR1 is SSHAT, CDR2 FNYEAQ, per germline (reference sequence). This CDR3 comprises 13 residues. The ends were cut back, 1 base at V and 2 bases at J, with 3 bases in the middle. CDR3 DNA: TGTGCCAGCAGCTTAGATCCTGGAAACACCATATATTTT. Protein product: CASSLDPGNTIYF.

CDR3 sequence reads: CASAGSSGVGTEAFF. CDR3 nucleotides: TGTGCCAGCGCGGGGTCCTCAGGGGTAGGCACTGAAGCTTTCTTT. The chain recombines TRBV2 with TRBJ1-1; maybe TRBD1 (6 bases). This CDR3 spans 15 amino acids. V gave up 8 bases and J gave up 4 bases, with 20 bases separating them. Germline CDR1 SNHLY, CDR2 FYNNEI.

CDR3 in amino acids: CASSRTSGELFF. In DNA form, the CDR3 reads TGTGCCAGCAGCCGAACTAGCGGGGAGCTGTTTTTT. The gene calls are TRBV14 and TRBJ2-2, with D possibly matching TRBD2 (5 bases). Trimming cost V 4 bases and J 7 bases, with 7 bases left between them. Germline V CDR1 and CDR2: SGHDN, FVKESK. The CDR3 is 12 residues long.

The chain combines TRBV6-1 with TRBJ1-1, with 12 nucleotides matching TRBD1. The germline CDR1 and CDR2 sequences are MNHNS and SASEGT. The CDR3 runs 14 residues. V was pared by 4 bases and J by 8 bases, with 5 bases of the junction left unmatched. CDR3 DNA: TGTGCCAGCAGTGCGAGGGACAGGGGGCACGAAGCTTTCTTT. Encoded protein: CASSARDRGHEAFF.

The chain is built from TRBV27 and TRBJ1-1; D is unresolved. CDR3 length equals 13 residues. Germline V gene sequence: CDR1 MNHEY, CDR2 SMNVEV (reference sequence). V shed 5 bases and J shed 1 base, with 8 bases lying between them. CDR3 sequence reads: CASSLWENTEAFF. The CDR3 bases are TGTGCCAGCAGTCTCTGGGAGAACACTGAAGCTTTCTTT.

The chain is built from TRBV19 and TRBJ1-3, with D hard to call. V gave up 6 bases and J gave up 0 bases, with 15 bases separating them. CDR1 and CDR2 (germline): LNHDA, SQIVND (reference sequence). CDR3 length equals 16 residues. The CDR3 here is CASRHQTADSGNTIYF. The CDR3 nucleotides read TGTGCCAGTAGGCATCAGACGGCTGACTCTGGAAACACCATATATTTT.

The chain combines TRBV6-1 with TRBJ1-5; 10 nucleotides line up with TRBD1. J gave up 5 bases and V 3 bases, and 4 bases lay outside the gene matches. The CDR3 is 15 residues long. The germline V gene has CDR1 MNHNS and CDR2 SASEGT. The CDR3 nucleotides read TGTGCCAGCAGTGACCGGGACAGGGGACATCAGCCCCAGCATTTT. Protein sequence: CASSDRDRGHQPQHF.

The CDR3 DNA reads as TGTGCCAGCAGTTTTCTTCATCTGCGAGGTGAGCAGTTCTTC. Translating it yields CASSFLHLRGEQFF. The chain employs TRBV28 and TRBJ2-1; D is unresolved. Per germline, CDR1 MDHEN and CDR2 SYDVKM. The CDR3 is made up of 14 amino acids. V shed 3 bases and J shed 9 bases, with 15 bases lying between them.

A few counts support this clone. The rearrangement uses TRBV28 and TRBJ1-2; maybe TRBD1 (5 bases). Trimming left V 1 base short and J 6 bases short, with 15 bases between. The CDR3 is made up of 15 amino acids. The V gene's germline CDR1 is MDHEN and CDR2 SYDVKM. The DNA for the CDR3 is TGTGCCAGCAGTTTATCAGGAGGGCAGGGCCATGGCTACACCTTC. Its translation: CASSLSGGQGHGYTF.

This chain connects TRBV5-1 to TRBJ1-2; no clear D. This CDR3 region has 12 residues. V shed 7 bases and J shed 0 bases, with 7 bases lying between them. Germline-derived CDR1 and CDR2 are SGHRS and YFSETQ. Here the CDR3 reads CASSDTNYGYTF. The CDR3 DNA is TGCGCCAGCTCGGATACTAACTATGGCTACACCTTC.

CDR3 amino acids: CASTGNTGELFF. CDR3 in DNA: TGCGCCAGCACAGGGAACACCGGGGAGCTGTTTTTT. This chain links TRBV5-1 with TRBJ2-2; D is undetermined. CDR1 is SGHRS, CDR2 YFSETQ, per germline. CDR3 length: 12 residues. V lost 6 bases to trimming and J lost 1 base, with 4 bases between them.

The chain uses TRBV6-5 and TRBJ2-5, with 8 nucleotides matching TRBD2. The assigned J gene may be wrong: the sequence end matches TRBJ2-7 better. Germline loops: CDR1 MNHEY, CDR2 SVGAGI. The CDR3 loop spans 15 amino acids. The CDR3, as DNA: TGTGCCAGCAGTCGGACGGCGGGGACTAGACCCGAGCAGTACTTC. This sequence encodes CASSRTAGTRPEQYF.

This clone was recorded a few times. The chain couples TRBV14 to TRBJ1-1; D may be TRBD1 (5 bases). The CDR3 spans 14 residues. Trimming took 5 bases from V and 7 from J, leaving 17 bases between them. The germline V gene encodes CDR1 SGHDN and CDR2 FVKESK. CDR3 nucleotides: TGTGCCAGCAGCTCACGGAGGGGCACCTTTGAAGCTTTCTTT. It specifies CASSSRRGTFEAFF.

The rearrangement links TRBV30 to TRBJ1-6, with unresolved D. The CDR3 loop spans 14 amino acids. The V and J ends lost 2 bases and 9 bases respectively, with 14 bases between them. Germline V gives CDR1 GTSNPN, CDR2 SVGIG (reference sequence). In nucleotides, the CDR3 is TGTGCCTGGAGTCGGGCCGGGGTGGCTTCACCCCTCCACTTT. Its translation: CAWSRAGVASPLHF.

This chain uses TRBV7-9 with TRBJ1-2, with a weak D call TRBD1 (6 bases). Trimming cost V 6 bases and J 7 bases, with 15 bases left between them. CDR1 and CDR2 (germline): SEHNR, FQNEAQ (reference sequence). The CDR3 consists of 13 residues. The DNA of the CDR3 is TGTGCCAGCAGTTCCGGGACAACGAGTGGCTACACCTTC. It translates to CASSSGTTSGYTF.

The CDR3, as DNA: TGTGCCAGTAGCCTGGGAGGACAGCGTAATGAAAAACTGTTTTTT. Its protein product is CASSLGGQRNEKLFF. The rearrangement joins TRBV19 to TRBJ1-4; D possibly corresponds to TRBD1 (6 bases). Germline-derived CDR1 and CDR2 are LNHDA and SQIVND (reference sequence). The CDR3 has 15 residues. V was cut by 6 bases and J by 4 bases, with 15 bases left in between.

The chain combines TRBV11-1 with TRBJ2-5; 7 bases are shared with TRBD2. Per the germline V gene, CDR1 is SGHAT and CDR2 is FQDESV (reference sequence). J was trimmed by 0 bases and V by 5 bases; bases with no gene match: 9. This CDR3 has 16 amino acids. The CDR3 here is CASSPRGDAYQETQYF. The DNA of the CDR3 is TGTGCCAGCAGCCCCCGGGGGGACGCGTACCAAGAGACCCAGTACTTC.